This T cell receptor (beta chain) was found in a study of tissue T cells after allogeneic stem cell transplantation. The germline V and J ends were trimmed by 4 bases and 5 bases, with 13 bases remaining between them. CDR3 length: 14 residues. Germline assignment: CDR1 KGHPV and CDR2 FQNQEV (reference sequence). Only in-frame clones appear in the TCRdb table, and some are missing; sequencing was by immunoSEQ multiplex PCR. The sample contains about 880 clones, about 48% of which appear only once. As regards this clone: The listed genes are named as in mouse. The read is 1 residue too short to cover the CDR3 end, so that end is filled in from the germline J gene.

Indicated time point: mouse harvest day 14 after allogeneic transplant. The graft held 10^6 splenic CD5+ T cells and 10^7 T-cell-depleted bone marrow cells. The receptor was derived from a female BALB/c mouse given C57BL/6 T cells with graft-versus-host disease after an allogeneic hematopoietic cell transplant. The sample consisted of liver tissue. The rearrangement uses TRBV26 and TRBJ2-3, with D possibly TRBD1 on 6 matching bases. The CDR3 region is CASSPRGRRETLYF. The CDR3 bases that were read are TGTGCCAGCAGTCCCAGGGGAAGAAGAGAAACGCTGTAT.